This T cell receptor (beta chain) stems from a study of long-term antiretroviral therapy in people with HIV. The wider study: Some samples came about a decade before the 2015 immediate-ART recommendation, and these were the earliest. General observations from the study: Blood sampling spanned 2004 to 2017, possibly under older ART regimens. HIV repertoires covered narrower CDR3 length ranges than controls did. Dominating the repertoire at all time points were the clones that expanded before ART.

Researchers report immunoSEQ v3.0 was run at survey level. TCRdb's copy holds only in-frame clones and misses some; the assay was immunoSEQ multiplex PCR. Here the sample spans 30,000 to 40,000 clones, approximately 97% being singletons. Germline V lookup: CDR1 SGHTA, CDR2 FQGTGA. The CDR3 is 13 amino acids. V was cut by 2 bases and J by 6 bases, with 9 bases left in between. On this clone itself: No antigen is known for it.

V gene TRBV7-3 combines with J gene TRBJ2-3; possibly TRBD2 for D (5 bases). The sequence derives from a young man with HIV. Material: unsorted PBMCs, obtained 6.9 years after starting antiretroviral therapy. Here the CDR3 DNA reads TGTGCCAGCAGCTTAGACGAGCGGGATACGCAGTATTTT. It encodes CASSLDERDTQYF. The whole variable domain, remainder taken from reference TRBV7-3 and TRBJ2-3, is GAGVSQTPSNKVTEKGKYVELRCDPISGHTALYWYRQSLGQGPEFLIYFQGTGAADDSGLPNDRFFAVRPEGSVSTLKIQRTERGDSAVYLCASSLDERDTQYFGPGTRLTVL.